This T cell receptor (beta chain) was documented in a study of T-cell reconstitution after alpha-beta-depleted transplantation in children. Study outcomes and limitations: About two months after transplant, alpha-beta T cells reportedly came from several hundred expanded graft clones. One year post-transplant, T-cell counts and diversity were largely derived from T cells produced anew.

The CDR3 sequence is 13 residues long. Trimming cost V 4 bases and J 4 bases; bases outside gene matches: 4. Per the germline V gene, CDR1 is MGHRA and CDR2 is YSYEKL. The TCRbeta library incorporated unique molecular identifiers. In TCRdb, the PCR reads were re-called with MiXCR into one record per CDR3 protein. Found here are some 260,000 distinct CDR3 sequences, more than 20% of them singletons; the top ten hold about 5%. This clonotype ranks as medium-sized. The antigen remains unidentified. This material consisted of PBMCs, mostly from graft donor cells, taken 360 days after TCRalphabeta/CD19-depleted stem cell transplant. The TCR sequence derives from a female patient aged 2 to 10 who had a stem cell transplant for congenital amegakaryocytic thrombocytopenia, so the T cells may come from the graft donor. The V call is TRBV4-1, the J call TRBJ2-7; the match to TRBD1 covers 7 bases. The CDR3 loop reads CASSLGQSYEQYF. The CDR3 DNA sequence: TGCGCCAGCAGCCTGGGACAGAGTTACGAGCAGTACTTC.